This T cell receptor beta chain was identified during a study of molecular identifiers for immune sequencing clone quantification (dated by TCRdb to about 2018). For the wider study: For a replicate experiment, RNA from roughly 18,000 or 92,000 naive CD8 T cells was divided into five aliquots, and four of the five aliquots were sequenced. This methods study used CD8 T cells to benchmark TCR RNA copy counting and molecular-identifier clustering-based TCR repertoire sequencing (MIDCIRS). Overall study results and their limits: Highly expanded clone sizes could be underestimated if identical TCR molecules share a barcode. About 2.9 recovered TCR RNA copies per cell were obtained by modeling, versus roughly 9.1 by digital PCR, implying a capture efficiency of 30% to 35%. Spiked-in Jurkat TCR RNA equal to a single cell's worth was reported to be detectable even within one million naive CD8 T cells. Naive libraries contained spiked-in Jurkat TCR RNA (approximately ten copies' worth), which is not part of the donor repertoire. In CMV-specific effector cells, clones with more than 20 RNA copies contained over 97% of molecules, whereas in naive cells such clones contained under 1% of molecules. When barcode sub-clustering was left out, chimeric consensus sequences inflated TCR diversity, with chimeras reaching as high as 47%.

To note about this clonotype: Its antigen remains undetermined. No quality values exist for individual bases; no much larger clone is one base distant.

CDR1 LNHDA and CDR2 SQIVND were looked up in the germline V gene (reference sequence). From the cysteine through the phenylalanine, the CDR3 covers 16 amino acids. CDR3 DNA only is kept here, 48 bases in frame from base 1. Here V drops 5 bases and J drops 5 bases, and the junction holds 9 bases not matched to any gene. The method behind the library was PCR. For sequencing, an Illumina HiSeq 4000 was employed. Bulk TCR libraries were prepared as previously described, using TCR primers listed in Table S5. Total RNA was purified with the Qiagen AllPrep DNA/RNA kit. Reads from multiple sequencing runs of the same library were pooled before analysis. Per the authors' processing: Reads were retained only if the reads had an exact TCR constant sequence, and the retained reads were trimmed to 150 nt and grouped according to their 12-nt molecular barcodes. Reads inside each barcode group were sub-clustered using a 15% Levenshtein threshold, and a quality-weighted consensus sequence was constructed for each RNA molecule. Non-functional sequences were discarded, and so were lower-count sequences lying one edit away from another sequence. Barcode sub-clusters with fewer than 20% of the maximum read count were removed, based on fitting two negative binomial distributions. In TCRdb, the public reads were trimmed at Q25 with fastp and aligned with MiXCR, with productive beta chains retained. Each entry merges the rows of one CDR3 protein and shows their most common DNA and genes. The V and J calls reflect TCRdb's pipeline rather than the authors' work. The sample contains about 640,000 distinct CDR3 sequences, 15% to 20% of them found a single time. The ten most abundant clones make up 0.85% of the sample.

Libraries of naive CD8 T cells were built from anywhere between about 20,000 and 1,000,000 sorted cells, with 10%, 30% or 50% of the purified RNA used. Naive CD8 T cells, defined as CD8+CD4-CCR7+CD45RA+, were FACS-sorted into RLT Plus buffer on a BD FACSAria II. To test detection sensitivity, Jurkat RNA equal to ten TCR copies was added to samples of about 20,000-1,000,000 naive CD8 T cells. CD8 T cells were enriched using RosetteSep CD8+ T Cell Enrichment Cocktail and Ficoll-Paque, and the enriched cells then underwent ACK red cell lysis. Input material: naive CD8+ T cells from blood, with Jurkat cell RNA spiked in. The meaning of the sample's cell subset or site label: FACS-sorted CD8+CD4-CCR7+CD45RA+ naive T cells. The source of this sequence is a human donor in good health. Some libraries in this study had Jurkat cell RNA spiked in. This receptor chain uses TRBV19 and TRBJ2-5, with 12 bases matching TRBD2. The CDR3 protein sequence reads: CASSATSGGSRETQYF. The DNA is as follows: TGTGCCAGTAGTGCAACTAGCGGGGGGTCGCGGGAGACCCAGTACTTC.